What follows describes a single T cell receptor (beta chain). The antigen remains unidentified. This CDR3 region has 16 residues. The germline V gene has CDR1 SGHAT and CDR2 FQNNGV. V dropped 3 bases and J dropped 4; count of bases not matched to a gene: 8. Assay used: immunoSEQ multiplex PCR; TCRdb lists only in-frame clones, some missing. The top ten clones hold roughly 3.5% of a sample with under 50,000 clones, about 95% of them seen once. This sample is part of a study of T cells in tuberculosis. Study-wide points: Active tuberculosis TCR-alpha repertoires lay closer to GMM-specific TCRs than IGRA-negative controls, suggesting clonal expansion. Samples were chosen by availability of cryopreserved specimens. The TCR-beta difference was not significant; alpha differences partly reflected length.

At study entry, adolescents had tuberculin skin tests and IGRA screening. The source of this sequence is a donor between 10 and 35 years old with latent tuberculosis or without tuberculosis infection. What was sequenced was PBMCs. The chain carries TRBV11-2 and TRBJ2-1; 8 nucleotides line up with TRBD1. The CDR3 sequence is CASSFRGDRSYNEQFF. As DNA, the CDR3 is TGTGCCAGCAGCTTCCGAGGGGACAGGAGTTACAATGAGCAGTTCTTC.